This entry describes one TCR beta chain. Only in-frame clones appear in the TCRdb table, and some are missing; sequencing was by immunoSEQ multiplex PCR. The repertoire holds 15,000 to 20,000 clones, with around 81% as singletons. The sample originates from a study of blood T cell repertoires in COVID-19. The CDR3 is 12 amino acids. Trimming took off 3 bases at V and 10 bases at J, with 12 bases between the two ends. In germline, CDR1 is LGHNA, CDR2 YNFKEQ. This chain uses TRBV4-2 with TRBJ1-1, with D possibly TRBD1 on 5 matching bases. This sequence originates from a man between 40 and 49 years old with active or convalescent COVID-19. Material for sequencing was peripheral blood. In nucleotides, the CDR3 is TGTGCCAGCAGCCAGTGGGGGGTCTTAGCTTTCTTT. Protein sequence: CASSQWGVLAFF.